This T cell receptor (beta chain) was retrieved from a study of vaccination and CD4 T cells after COVID-19. About the research overall: Vaccinees got either two BNT162b2 doses or two mRNA-1273 doses. Study-level findings and limits: The great majority, 304 of 307 vaccine-specific clones, proved spike mono-reactive in convalescent patients.

V shed 6 bases, J shed 4 bases, and the junction held 14 bases outside the gene matches. The germline gives CDR1 MDHEN, CDR2 SYDVKM. This CDR3 spans 16 amino acids. This sample's treatment: approximately 9-day PBMC culture with coronavirus spike peptide pools or control peptides (ViraFEST assay). Days 3 and 7 saw half the medium replaced with fresh IL-2 medium. Oncomine TCR Beta short-read sequencing was applied to DNA from cultured CD4+ T cells. TCRdb recomputed calls from the PCR reads with MiXCR, one row per CDR3 protein. The table includes about 15,000 distinct CDR3 sequences, approximately 50% detected once. As for this clonotype: Its specificity is not known.

The input for sequencing was CD4+ T cells from blood, cultured in vitro, taken before SARS-CoV-2 vaccination. The TCR originated in a human donor who had recovered from COVID-19. J is TRBJ2-5 and V is TRBV28, with 7 bases identical to TRBD1. The CDR3 DNA reads TGTGCCAGCAGCCTGCCCCAAGGGGGCGCAGTAGAGACCCAGTACTTC. Translating it yields CASSLPQGGAVETQYF.